Detailed here is one T cell receptor beta chain. Additional DNA sequences in this sample encode the identical CDR3. The data derive from a study of blood T cell repertoires in COVID-19. Study-level background: Acute-phase and convalescent COVID-19 samples originated in the United States, Italy and Spain. Sources were T cells, B-cell-depleted T cells, or PBMCs; the material itself was cDNA or gDNA.

Assay used: immunoSEQ multiplex PCR; TCRdb lists only in-frame clones, some missing. This sample yields 87,000 or so clones, of which roughly 87% are seen a single time; under 8.5% belongs to the top ten. This CDR3 is built from 12 residues. Trimming took 1 base from V and 8 from J, leaving 8 bases between them. CDR1 and CDR2 (germline): SEHNR, FQNEAQ (reference sequence). Seattle's enrolled individuals joined amid active infection and were then monitored longitudinally. Sequences were obtained from peripheral blood. The TCR comes from a man aged 18 to 29 with COVID-19, enrolled during active disease. The rearrangement uses TRBV7-9 and TRBJ1-2; D gene ambiguous. The CDR3 reads CASSLGGGGYTF. The DNA of the CDR3 is TGTGCCAGCAGCTTAGGTGGCGGGGGCTACACCTTC.